This T cell receptor beta chain was obtained from a study of blood T cell repertoires in COVID-19. On the study more broadly: The study drew acute and convalescent COVID-19 samples from the United States, Italy and Spain.

This CDR3 region has 13 residues. Looked up from germline, CDR1 is MNHNY and CDR2 is SVGAGI (reference sequence). Trimming pared 0 bases from V and 10 bases from J, leaving 12 bases between. As processed by the authors: Amplification from reference gene primers served as the basis for estimated nucleated cell counts. Clones were sequenced by immunoSEQ multiplex PCR, and TCRdb holds only the in-frame ones, with some missing. V and J calls and clone size come straight from that table; D and trimming were deduced from the DNA. The sample shows about 190,000 clones, more than 70% of them seen only once. V gene TRBV6-6 combines with J gene TRBJ1-1; a possible D gene is TRBD1 (6 bases). The specimen was peripheral blood. This clonotype was obtained from a woman in her 40s who had recovered from COVID-19. The CDR3, as DNA: TGTGCCAGCAGTTACTCGATCGGGGGGCGAGCTTTCTTT. Residues: CASSYSIGGRAFF.